This is a list of T cell receptor beta chains from one sample in a study of metastatic and nonmetastatic thyroid tumors. TCRdb re-processed the PCR reads through MiXCR. The table has about 22,000 clones, roughly 18% seen once. Sequences were obtained from adjacent normal tissue. These receptor sequences come from a male donor with papillary thyroid cancer or a benign thyroid nodule (not recorded which). Some clones in this sample may be carry-over from other donors' samples. CDR3s include the opening cysteine and the closing phenylalanine or tryptophan. Fields, in order: V gene, CDR3 length, D gene, J gene, clone size, CDR3 DNA, CDR3 protein. D genes are given only for firm matches. Size is omitted from some rows. Given values are once, few, many or a class for expanded clones.

TRBV11-2	16	NA	TRBJ2-1	many	TGTGCCAGCAGCTTAAATCCGGCTACTACATCTTATGAGCAGTTCTTC	CASSLNPATTSYEQFF
TRBV20-1	11	NA	TRBJ1-2	many	TGCAGTGCCCCTACAGCGGAAGGCTACACCTTC	CSAPTAEGYTF
TRBV14	17	NA	TRBJ2-2	many	TGTGCCAGCAGCCAATTCCAAGGTCGAGGGAACACCGGGGAGCTGTTTTTT	CASSQFQGRGNTGELFF
TRBV12-3/TRBV12-4	14	TRBD2	TRBJ2-7	few	TGTGCCAGCAGTTTTGCGGCGGGAGGTTACGAGCAGTACTTC	CASSFAAGGYEQYF
TRBV12-3/TRBV12-4	16	NA	TRBJ2-5	medium-sized	TGTGCCAGCAGCAAAGGACCGGCTCAATACCAAGAGACCCAGTACTTC	CASSKGPAQYQETQYF
TRBV30	13	NA	TRBJ1-5	many	TGTGCCTGGACCGGAGGAGGGAATCAGCCCCAGCATTTT	CAWTGGGNQPQHF
TRBV20-1	16	TRBD2	TRBJ2-1	many	TGCAGTGCTCCGAGGGACGCGGGGGGCTGGGGGAATGAGCAGTTCTTC	CSAPRDAGGWGNEQFF
TRBV5-1	17	TRBD1	TRBJ2-5	many	TGCGCCAGCAGCCTCGGACAGGGGATACCAAACCACGAGACCCAGTACTTC	CASSLGQGIPNHETQYF
TRBV18	14	NA	TRBJ2-2	many	TGTGCCAGCGCCCGGGACTTAAACACCGGGGAGCTGTTTTTT	CASARDLNTGELFF
TRBV7-3	15	TRBD2	TRBJ2-1	NA	TGTGCCGGCAGCTTGAGCGGGGGTTTAGGGAATGAGCAGTTCTTC	CAGSLSGGLGNEQFF
TRBV12-3/TRBV12-4	14	TRBD2	TRBJ2-5	many	TGTGCCAGCAGTTTCAGCGGGGGGGTCGAGACCCAGTACTTC	CASSFSGGVETQYF
TRBV9	14	NA	TRBJ1-5	many	TGTGCCAGCAGCGTAGGTCGTAGCAATCAGCCCCAGCATTTT	CASSVGRSNQPQHF
TRBV27	20	NA	TRBJ2-7	medium-sized	TGTGCCAGCAGTTTGGTAGCCAGCCGTTCTGATTCGGGGCCCCGATACGAGCAGTACTTC	CASSLVASRSDSGPRYEQYF
TRBV30	13	NA	TRBJ1-5	NA	TGTTCCCGGGGGATGGATAGCAATCAGCCCCAGCATTTT	CSRGMDSNQPQHF
TRBV20-1	14	TRBD1	TRBJ1-3	many	TGCAGTGCTCTAGAGAGGGGGCGAGGACACACCATATATTTT	CSALERGRGHTIYF
TRBV12-3/TRBV12-4	14	TRBD1	TRBJ1-1	many	TGTGCCAGCAGTCCGGGACAGGTGAACACTGAAGCTTTCTTT	CASSPGQVNTEAFF
TRBV7-8	18	TRBD1	TRBJ2-2	many	TGTGCCAGCACGGGGGTCCGGGACAGGGAAGGGTACACCGGGGAGCTGTTTTTT	CASTGVRDREGYTGELFF
TRBV28	18	TRBD2	TRBJ2-3	few	TGTGCCAGCAGTCCGCCCAGGGTAAGCGGGGGGTCCCTCGATACGCAGTATTTT	CASSPPRVSGGSLDTQYF
TRBV20-1	16	TRBD1	TRBJ2-5	many	TGCAGTGCTCCGAAGCTGATAGGACAGGGGCTAGAGACCCAGTACTTC	CSAPKLIGQGLETQYF
TRBV7-6	13	NA	TRBJ2-6	many	TGTGCCAGCAGACCCCCCGGGGCCAACGTCCTGACTTTC	CASRPPGANVLTF
TRBV20-1	14	NA	TRBJ1-2	NA	TGCAGTGCTAGAGATATGGCCTATAACTATGGCTACACCTTC	CSARDMAYNYGYTF
TRBV9	16	NA	TRBJ1-3	NA	TGTGCCAGCAGCGTAGGAGGGGCGAACTCTGGAAACACCATATATTTT	CASSVGGANSGNTIYF
TRBV18	15	TRBD1	TRBJ2-1	many	TGTGCCAGCTCACCAGTGACAGGGGCCTACAATGAGCAGTTCTTC	CASSPVTGAYNEQFF
TRBV7-8	16	NA	TRBJ1-2	NA	TGTGCCAGCAGATTAGGTCGGAACAGCCCGTCGGATGGCTACACCTTT	CASRLGRNSPSDGYTF
TRBV28	15	NA	TRBJ1-1	many	TGTGCCAGCAGTCAGGTCGGCGCAGGGAACACTGAAGCTTTCTTT	CASSQVGAGNTEAFF
TRBV18	14	NA	TRBJ2-3	many	TGTGCCAGCTCACAGTCTCCTAGCACAGATACGCAGTATTTT	CASSQSPSTDTQYF
TRBV20-1	17	NA	TRBJ2-3	medium-sized	TGCAGTGCTAGTAGAAGGGAACAAGCGGGCCTCACAGATACGCAGTATTTT	CSASRREQAGLTDTQYF
TRBV19	16	NA	TRBJ2-1	many	TGTGCCAGTAGTACTAACCCGACGAGCGGCTACAATGAGCAGTTCTTC	CASSTNPTSGYNEQFF
TRBV11-3	14	NA	TRBJ2-2	NA	TGTGCCAGCAGCGGGCGGTCCACCTCTGGGGAGCTGTTTTTT	CASSGRSTSGELFF
TRBV7-9	16	TRBD2	TRBJ2-1	few	TGTGCCATCTACACTGCGGGACTAGCGGGAGTCAGAGAGCAGTTCTTC	CAIYTAGLAGVREQFF
TRBV12-3/TRBV12-4	12	NA	TRBJ2-7	medium-sized	TGTGCCAGCAGTTTAGCGTCCCTGGAGCAGTACTTC	CASSLASLEQYF
TRBV4-2	15	NA	TRBJ1-5	NA	TGTGCCATCAGCCAAGGGGCCCCAGGAGTCCAGCCCCAGCATTTT	CAISQGAPGVQPQHF
TRBV4-3	15	NA	TRBJ1-5	many	TGCGCCAGCAGCCAAGATCGGGGCGAGGTTCAGCCCCAGCATTTT	CASSQDRGEVQPQHF
TRBV24-1	20	TRBD1	TRBJ2-5	many	TGTGCCACCAGTGACCCAAGAAGGGACAGGGGGGCCCTACGGCAAGAGACCCAGTACTTC	CATSDPRRDRGALRQETQYF
TRBV24-1	14	NA	TRBJ1-2	many	TGTGCCACCAGTGACTTTAGGATGGACTATGGCTACACCTTC	CATSDFRMDYGYTF
TRBV7-3	19	TRBD2	TRBJ2-1	NA	TGTGCCAGCAGCTTAAGCAGGGTCCAAGCGGGGGGACTCTACAATGAGCAGTTCTTC	CASSLSRVQAGGLYNEQFF
TRBV5-1	17	TRBD1	TRBJ1-5	many	TGCGCCAGCAACTTCCCTATCGCGACAGGGCCTAATCAGCCCCAGCATTTT	CASNFPIATGPNQPQHF
TRBV5-6	16	NA	TRBJ1-1	many	TGTGCCAGCAGCCGAATGGAAATCACGGTTAACACTGAAGCTTTCTTT	CASSRMEITVNTEAFF
TRBV6-5	16	TRBD1	TRBJ1-2	large	TGTGCCAGCAGTTACCGGAGGGACAGGCCGCCCTATGGCTACACCTTC	CASSYRRDRPPYGYTF
TRBV15	13	NA	TRBJ1-1	many	TGTGCCACCAGCAGAGCCGAGAACACTGAAGCTTTCTTT	CATSRAENTEAFF
TRBV6-1	15	NA	TRBJ2-6	medium-sized	TGTGCCAGCACCCTAGACAGCTCTGGGGCCAACGTCCTGACTTTC	CASTLDSSGANVLTF
TRBV20-1	14	TRBD1	TRBJ1-2	NA	TGCAGTGCTAGACCCGGGACAGAAAACTATGGCTACACCTTC	CSARPGTENYGYTF
TRBV7-2	13	NA	TRBJ1-5	many	TGTGCCAGCAGCGAACAGGGAGATCAGCCCCAGCATTTT	CASSEQGDQPQHF
TRBV19	17	NA	TRBJ1-1	many	TGTGCCAGTACCCGACGGGGGAGCCCGGTTTCAAACACTGAAGCTTTCTTT	CASTRRGSPVSNTEAFF
TRBV6-1	15	TRBD2	TRBJ2-3	few	TGTGCCAGCAGTCGACTAGCGGGGGGCACAGATACGCAGTATTTT	CASSRLAGGTDTQYF
TRBV20-1	15	NA	TRBJ1-3	NA	TGCAGTTCTAGAGGAGGGACATCCTCTGGAAACACCATATATTTT	CSSRGGTSSGNTIYF
TRBV29-1	11	NA	TRBJ1-1	many	TGCAGCGCATTTTTGAACACTGAAGCTTTCTTT	CSAFLNTEAFF
TRBV7-9	14	TRBD1	TRBJ1-5	NA	TGTGCCAGCGGCTTTGGCGCAGGGGGTCAGCCCCAGCATTTT	CASGFGAGGQPQHF
TRBV7-9	15	NA	TRBJ1-4	many	TGTGCCAGCAGCTTAAGGACAGCAACTAATGAAAAACTGTTTTTT	CASSLRTATNEKLFF
TRBV6-2/TRBV6-3	14	NA	TRBJ2-2	NA	TGTGCCTCGTGGACTGGTTTGAACACCGGGGAGCTGTTTTTT	CASWTGLNTGELFF
TRBV30	13	NA	TRBJ1-1	NA	TGTGCCTGGATTCTACAGGAGAACACCGAAGCTTTCTTT	CAWILQENTEAFF
TRBV28	14	NA	TRBJ2-7	medium-sized	TGTGCCAGCACACAGGGAGGCAGGGTCTACGAGCAGTACTTC	CASTQGGRVYEQYF
TRBV7-9	16	NA	TRBJ2-1	many	TGTGCCAGCAGCCTCAGGGGTGCAGTTAGACACAATGAGCAGTTCTTC	CASSLRGAVRHNEQFF
TRBV5-5	13	NA	TRBJ2-7	many	TGTGCCAGCAGCTCGGCTCCCACCTACGAGCAGTACTTC	CASSSAPTYEQYF
TRBV7-4	15	NA	TRBJ2-4	many	TGTGCCAGCAGCCTTGGGGTAGGAGCCAAAAACATTCAGTACTTC	CASSLGVGAKNIQYF
TRBV5-1	15	TRBD2	TRBJ2-7	NA	TGCGCCAGCAGCTTATCCGGGGGTAGCGGGGGCGAGCAGTACTTC	CASSLSGGSGGEQYF
TRBV7-9	16	TRBD2	TRBJ2-1	many	TGTGCCAGCAGCTTAGCTATGGTAGCGGGAGAAAATGAGCAGTTCTTC	CASSLAMVAGENEQFF
TRBV9	15	NA	TRBJ2-1	many	TGTGCCAGCTCTACCCCCCCCGGGACTGGGGATGAGCAGTTCTTC	CASSTPPGTGDEQFF
TRBV19	15	TRBD1	TRBJ1-2	many	TGTGCCAGTAGTATAGGTGGAGGGGGCCTGGACGGCTACACCTTC	CASSIGGGGLDGYTF